This T cell receptor beta chain was profiled in a study of shared clonotypes between healthy human individuals (dated by TCRdb to 2018 to 2020). In terms of the full investigation: Two women and three men aged 18 to 49 years were included in the cohort. Per donor, three plates each were used for CD4 naive and CD4 memory, two for CD8 naive, and one for CD8 memory. To estimate repertoire size and how much clonotype sharing occurs between individuals, the study deeply sequenced the blood TCR repertoires of roughly 5 healthy adults. To increase sequencing depth and limit assay-specific biases, different laboratories used diverse techniques to prepare libraries and sequence TCR repertoires. Per donor, leukapheresis produced somewhere between about 0.8 and 9 billion PBMCs. Results and caveats for the whole study, not just this receptor: Naive subsets generally had larger estimated clonotype richness than memory subsets. Sampling was restricted to blood, and TCR repertoires in tissues likely differ from the TCR repertoires found in blood. The genetic and exposure-history diversity represented was limited by the small number of donors. Even with the large sequencing depth, rarefaction of the sorted-subset datasets indicated that sequencing was incomplete. Compared with non-shared clonotypes, the clonotypes found in all four sorted-subset donors had higher generation probabilities. Sharing across several donors was observed for approximately 5% of naive CD4, under 4% of naive CD8, 2% to 2.5% of memory CD4, and about 0.38% of memory CD8 clonotypes. Based on pairwise subsampling, the degree of clonotype sharing among donors was expected to be affected by sequencing depth.

Using the deep immunoSEQ assay, multiplex PCR amplified TCR CDR3 regions from genomic DNA. Extracted genomic DNA from each cell subset was spread evenly across all wells of several immunoSEQ 96-well plates, with each plate serving as a replicate. Each replicate PCR for sorted subsets received 150 to 250 ng genomic DNA, equal to 28,000 or so T cell genomes. Purified libraries were quantified with a Qubit 3.0 fluorometer, sized on a Bioanalyzer 2100, and re-quantified with the KAPA Library Quantification kit. Every immunoSEQ 96-well plate was sequenced on a dedicated single-read 150-cycle Illumina NextSeq 550 flow cell. In the authors' own workflow: The immunoSEQ output contained only junctional sequences without quality scores, so filtering could not match that applied to full-length reads. To assign V/J genes and CDR3, sequences were annotated using PyIR, a Python wrapper for IgBLAST v1.9, with IMGT germline references. Any read was removed if the V/J assignment was weak (E-value above 1e-6), the CDR3 was missing, or the read contained stop codons, out-of-frame junctions, or ambiguous translated residues. V3J clonotypes were defined as sequences sharing the same inferred V gene, J gene, and CDR3 amino acid sequence. Percentage overlap between repertoires was computed as shared unique clonotypes divided by the size of the smaller repertoire. Three approaches were used to assess repertoire richness: RTK rarefaction, the Chao1 estimator, and Recon v2.1 estimates of unobserved clonotypes. Generation probabilities for all TCRbeta clonotypes obtained by the gDNA method from four donors were computed using OLGA. TCRdb stores this immuneACCESS table with in-frame sequences only. Part of the clones is absent; in the studies checked, under half of the shortfall reflects unresolved V genes, and no reason is known for the rest. D and trimming were read from the DNA, whereas the V and J calls and clone size are those reported in that table. This sample lists about 2.3 million clones; 85% to 95% were detected once. The ten largest account for about 0.41% of the sample.

The CDR3 contains 17 residues, cysteine and phenylalanine counted. The retained sequence is limited to the CDR3, 51 bases, with the frame set at the first base. V gives up 4 bases and J gives up 2 bases, and the segment between their germline ends measures 20 bases. From the germline V gene, CDR1 is SGDLS and CDR2 is YYNGEE. On this clone itself: Its recognized antigen is unknown. Base qualities are not at hand, and no much larger clone is one base apart.

The donors were healthy, HIV-negative adults who had no recently reported acute infections or vaccinations. All donors were Caucasian adults living in Nashville, Tennessee, USA. CD4+ T cells were enriched through magnetic negative selection, after which naive cells were positively selected on CD45RA and the remaining negative fraction served as the memory subset. Blood was obtained by leukapheresis, after which PBMCs were separated by Ficoll-Histopaque density gradient centrifugation and cryopreserved in liquid nitrogen vapor phase. Analytical flow cytometry was used to check the purity and quantity of each magnetically sorted T cell population. Genomic DNA was isolated from each sorted fraction and quantified by UV absorbance on a Nanodrop 2000c.

Sequenced input: naive CD4+ T cells from PBMCs. What this sample's cell subset or site label stands for: CD45RA+ positively selected. The rearranged chain carries TRBV9 and TRBJ2-3; the D gene assignment is perhaps TRBD1 or TRBD2, with each matching 5 bases. The sequence derives from a man younger than 30 in good health. Some clones in this sample may be carry-over from other donors' samples. CDR3 loop: CASSPSRDAISTDTQYF. The DNA sequence follows: TGTGCCAGCAGCCCCTCTCGGGACGCCATATCCACAGATACGCAGTATTTT.